This record concerns one T cell receptor beta chain sequence. Its antigen is as yet unknown. With the 5' RACE reads reprocessed, TCRdb shows one record per CDR3 protein and no DNA. Listed are 120,000 to 150,000 distinct CDR3 sequences; 12% falls within the top ten. The data belong to a study of T cells expressing NK-cell markers. About the study: It was from sorted CD3+CD56+NKG2C+, CD3+CD56+NKG2C- and CD3+CD56-NKG2C+ T cells that TCR beta repertoires came. Of eight sequenced donors, seven were HCMV-seropositive and one HCMV-seronegative. General study points: In roughly six donors, dominant CD3+CD56+NKG2C+ clonotypes ranked among the top 10 CD8+ clonotypes. In several donors, dominant clonotypes made up roughly 28.3-65% of CD3+CD56-NKG2C+ cells.

The CDR3 covers 16 residues. Specimen: blood T cells: a sorted CD56 or NKG2C T cell subset, CD4+ or CD8+ T cells, or bulk PBMC T cells (not recorded which). V is TRBV12-3 or TRBV12-4 and J is TRBJ2-2; checking the TCRdb D call of TRBD1 is not possible without DNA. This TCR came from a man between 18 and 35 years old in good health. The CDR3: CASSFIGGLNTGELFF.